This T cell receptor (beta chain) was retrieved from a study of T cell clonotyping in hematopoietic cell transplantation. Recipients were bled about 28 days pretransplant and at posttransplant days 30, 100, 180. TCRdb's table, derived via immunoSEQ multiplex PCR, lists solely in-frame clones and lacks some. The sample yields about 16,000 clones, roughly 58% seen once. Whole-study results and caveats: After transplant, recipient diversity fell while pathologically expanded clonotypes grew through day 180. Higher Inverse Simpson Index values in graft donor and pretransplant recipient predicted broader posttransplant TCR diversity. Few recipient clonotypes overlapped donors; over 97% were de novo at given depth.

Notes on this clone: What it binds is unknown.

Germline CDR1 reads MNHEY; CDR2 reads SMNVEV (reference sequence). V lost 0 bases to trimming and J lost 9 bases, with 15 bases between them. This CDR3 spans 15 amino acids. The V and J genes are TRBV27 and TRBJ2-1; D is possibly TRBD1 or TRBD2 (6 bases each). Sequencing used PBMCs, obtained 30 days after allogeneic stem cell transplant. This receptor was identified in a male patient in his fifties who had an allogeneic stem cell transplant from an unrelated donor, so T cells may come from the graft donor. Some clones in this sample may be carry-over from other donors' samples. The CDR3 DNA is TGTGCCAGCAGTTTATCCAGAAGGGGGGTCAGTGAGCAGTTCTTC. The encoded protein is CASSLSRRGVSEQFF.